The subject of this entry is one T cell receptor (beta chain). Its binding antigen is unknown. No much larger clone is present one base from it, and per-base qualities are unavailable. The sample's time point label, in plain terms: baseline before first vaccination. Samples from vaccinated people were obtained from the UK trials COV001 and COV002, which included a single-blind randomized controlled phase 2/3 trial of AZD1222 (ChAdOx1 nCoV-19) in healthy adults. For TCRbeta chain sequencing, PBMC samples were collected from trial participants at day 0 and at day 28 after the second dose. The data originate from a study of T cell responses to AZD1222 COVID-19 vaccine (dated by TCRdb to the early 2020s). Concerning the study at large: AZD1222 recipients whose second dose came at about 4 weeks and those whose second dose came at about 12 weeks were combined into one group, since spike-specific TCR depth and breadth did not differ between the two schedules. A total of about 240 trial participants underwent TCR sequencing, of whom 200 to 220 received two doses of AZD1222 and some 26 received two doses of the MenACWY control vaccine. Trial participants were enrolled into age subgroups of 18-55, 56-69 and 70-plus years, which contained around 150, 28 and 57 TCR-sequenced participants, respectively.

The germline V gene specifies MDHEN as CDR1 and SYDVKM as CDR2. Trimming costs V 5 bases and J 5 bases, and their ends lie 19 bases apart. The CDR3 spans 15 residues, from the cysteine through the phenylalanine. Only the CDR3 part of the read is kept: 45 bases, read in frame from the first base. Beyond this particular receptor, the publication reports: Because no day 14 peak-response samples were available, the repertoires could be characterized only after the peak T cell response. The 56-69-year group was small, and its depth increase did not reach significance, likely because of low power. Reportedly, almost half of the unique spike-specific TCRs recognized epitopes lying outside the regions that are mutated in the B.1.351 and B.1.1.7 variants. Spike-specific TCR breadth and depth rose significantly after two AZD1222 doses compared with day 0 and with MenACWY recipients. Conclusions about previously exposed vaccinees are limited, since just six or seven AZD1222 recipients were seropositive for SARS-CoV-2 at baseline. Participants were mostly white British and included more females than males, and it was suggested by the authors that clonal diversity may have been underestimated. Vaccine-associated CD4 TCRs spanned the whole spike protein, with dominant responses in regions 160-218 and 743-854.

The CDR3 regions of human TCRbeta chains were subjected to immunosequencing. Regarding the original processing steps: TCRs in the repertoires were matched against a reference library of SARS-CoV-2-specific TCRs that had been generated with the MIRA antigen-specificity platform. Breadth was defined as the fraction of unique TCRs that were SARS-CoV-2-associated. Depth was defined as the fraction of total T cells that were SARS-CoV-2-associated. Using the MIRA data, each spike-specific TCR was assigned both to the spike region to which the TCR was reactive and to a CD4 or CD8 class. Log10-transformed breadth and depth values were compared by one-way ANOVA with Sidak's multiple comparisons tests. As stored in TCRdb, this immuneACCESS dataset retains in-frame rearrangements with V and J assigned. A fraction of the clones does not appear; measured against another copy, unresolved V genes explain less than half of the discrepancy, and the remainder lacks a known reason. The DNA gave D and trimming, while V, J and clone size come from that table. For this sample there are more than 100,000 clones; around nine tenths appear just once. The biggest ten clones account for about 1.5% of the sample.

The sample was peripheral blood, taken on day 0 of AZD1222 vaccination. The rearrangement combines TRBV28 with TRBJ2-7; a weak D assignment points to TRBD1 (7 bases agree). The clonotype comes from an adult in good health. The DNA sequence follows: TGTGCCAGCAGTCCCCCGGGGGACAGCTACCACGAGCAGTACTTC. This yields the protein CASSPPGDSYHEQYF.